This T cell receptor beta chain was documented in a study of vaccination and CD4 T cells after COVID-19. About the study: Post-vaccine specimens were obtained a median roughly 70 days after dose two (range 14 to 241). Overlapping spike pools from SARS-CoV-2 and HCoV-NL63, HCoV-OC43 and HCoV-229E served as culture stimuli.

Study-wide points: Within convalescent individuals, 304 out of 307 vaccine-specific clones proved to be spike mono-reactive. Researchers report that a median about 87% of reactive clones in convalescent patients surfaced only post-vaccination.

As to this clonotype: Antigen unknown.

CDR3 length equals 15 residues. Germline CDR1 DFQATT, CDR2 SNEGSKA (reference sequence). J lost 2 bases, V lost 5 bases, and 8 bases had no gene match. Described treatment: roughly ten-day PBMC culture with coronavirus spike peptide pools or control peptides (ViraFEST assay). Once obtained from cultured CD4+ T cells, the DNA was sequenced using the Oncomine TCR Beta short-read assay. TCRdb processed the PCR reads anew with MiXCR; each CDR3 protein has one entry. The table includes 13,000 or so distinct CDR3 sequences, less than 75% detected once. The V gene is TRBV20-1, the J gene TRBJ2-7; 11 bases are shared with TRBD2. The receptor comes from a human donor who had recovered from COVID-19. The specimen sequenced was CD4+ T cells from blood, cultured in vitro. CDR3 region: CSARSGTSGTYEQYF. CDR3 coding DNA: TGCAGTGCTCGATCCGGGACTAGCGGAACCTACGAGCAGTACTTC.